This T cell receptor beta chain was recovered during a study of OX40 agonist ivuxolimab in advanced cancers. The CDR3 is made up of 10 amino acids. The V and J ends lost 7 bases and 5 bases respectively, with 5 bases between them. Germline V gene data show CDR1 as SGHRS and CDR2 as YFSETQ. Data came from immunoSEQ multiplex PCR; TCRdb stores just in-frame clones and leaves some out. The table lists about 68,000 clones, 65% to 90% of them singletons. The V and J genes are TRBV5-1 and TRBJ2-3; D remains unclear. This TCR came from an adult with an advanced solid tumor such as melanoma, head and neck, liver or kidney cancer. The source was CD4+ or CD8+ T cells sorted from blood, collected in a trial of the OX40 agonist ivuxolimab. DNA for the CDR3: TGCGCCAGCTTTGGAGATACGCAGTATTTT. Translating gives CASFGDTQYF.